This TCR beta chain originates from a study of T-cell memory formation after mild COVID-19. Trimming pared 3 bases from V and 9 bases from J, leaving 15 bases between. The CDR3 length is 14 residues. Germline V gene lookup returns CDR1 MNHNS and CDR2 SASEGT. General study results and limits: Pre-infection memory carried some responding clones, suggesting that cross-reactive memory joined. Contracting CD4+ clones were located mainly in CM and EM, and CD8+ clones in EMRA.

Sample barcodes and UMIs were carried by the TCR alpha and TCR beta cDNA libraries that 5'RACE generated with constant-segment primers. From the 5' RACE reads, TCRdb called clonotypes with MiXCR, one entry per CDR3 protein. The table shows roughly 500,000 distinct CDR3 sequences, with about a fifth occurring only once. Regarding this clonotype: The antigen is unknown.

V and J are TRBV6-1 and TRBJ2-1, with TRBD1 as a possible D gene (5 bases). The material sequenced was PBMCs or a T cell subset sorted from them (not recorded which). The receptor's source is an adult woman who had mild COVID-19 (a few samples of this study predate the infection). Cell type and time point are not known. The CDR3 loop is CASSEGTDRGEQFF. CDR3 DNA sequence: TGTGCCAGCAGTGAGGGTACGGATAGGGGTGAGCAGTTCTTC.